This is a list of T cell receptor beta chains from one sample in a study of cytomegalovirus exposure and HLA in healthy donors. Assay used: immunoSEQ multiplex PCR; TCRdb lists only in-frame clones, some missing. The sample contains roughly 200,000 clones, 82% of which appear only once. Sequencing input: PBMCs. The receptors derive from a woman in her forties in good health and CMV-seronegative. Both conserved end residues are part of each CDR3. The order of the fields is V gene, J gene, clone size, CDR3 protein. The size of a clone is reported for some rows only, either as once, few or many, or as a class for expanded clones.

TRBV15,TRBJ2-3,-,CATSRDRRTYDTQYF
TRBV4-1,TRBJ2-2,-,CASSQEPGVAGELFF
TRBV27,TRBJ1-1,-,CASSSTGGHNTEAFF
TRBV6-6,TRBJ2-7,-,CASSRISGRKDYEQYF
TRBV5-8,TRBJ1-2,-,CASSRQVGYGYTF
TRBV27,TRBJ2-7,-,CASTGRFYEQYF
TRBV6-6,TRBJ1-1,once,CASSYSSTGNTEAFF
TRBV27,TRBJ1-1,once,CASSLSPRQGAEAFF
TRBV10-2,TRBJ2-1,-,CASSETSGVSYNEQFF
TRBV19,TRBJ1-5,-,CASLREFRSNQPQHF
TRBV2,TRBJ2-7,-,CASSESGGQGVAYEQYF
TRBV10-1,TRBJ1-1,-,CASSDHRLGAFF
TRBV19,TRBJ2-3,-,CASSSGRTDTQYF
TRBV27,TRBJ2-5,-,CASSSPGGQETQYF
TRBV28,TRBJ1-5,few,CASSPRRSNQPQHF
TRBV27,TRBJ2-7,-,CASARQADYEQYF
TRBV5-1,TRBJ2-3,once,CASSLAGGTQYF
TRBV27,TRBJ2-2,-,CASSHGTVFTGELFF
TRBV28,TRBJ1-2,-,CASSLTQGIRYTF
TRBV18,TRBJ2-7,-,CASSPGTGGSYEQYF
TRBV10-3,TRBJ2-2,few,CAIRTGTGELFF
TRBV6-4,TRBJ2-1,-,CASSPGGTDYNEQFF